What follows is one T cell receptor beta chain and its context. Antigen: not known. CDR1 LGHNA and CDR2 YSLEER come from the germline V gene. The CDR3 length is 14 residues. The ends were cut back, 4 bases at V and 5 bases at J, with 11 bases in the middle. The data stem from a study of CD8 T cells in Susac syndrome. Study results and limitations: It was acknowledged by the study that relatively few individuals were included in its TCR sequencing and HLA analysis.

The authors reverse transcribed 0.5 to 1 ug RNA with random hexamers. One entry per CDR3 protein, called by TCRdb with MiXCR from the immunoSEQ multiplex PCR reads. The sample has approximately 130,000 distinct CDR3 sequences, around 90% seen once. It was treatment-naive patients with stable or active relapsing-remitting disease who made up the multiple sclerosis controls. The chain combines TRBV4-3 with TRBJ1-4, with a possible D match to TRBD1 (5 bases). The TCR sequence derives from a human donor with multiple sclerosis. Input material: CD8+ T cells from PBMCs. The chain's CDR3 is CASSRDGGNEKLFF. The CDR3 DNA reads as TGCGCCAGCAGCCGGGACGGAGGGAATGAAAAACTGTTTTTT.